Listed here are 4 T cell receptor beta chains from one sample, sequenced in a study of post-analysis software for immune sequencing data. Findings of the study overall: Controls showed lower frequencies than patients for 4 or 5 TRBV segments, and TRBV5-6, TRBV5-1 and TRBV20-1 were among these.

No antigens are known for them. Included in the TCR beta cDNA libraries were unique molecular identifiers. TCRdb re-analysed the PCR reads in MiXCR, keeping a single row per CDR3 protein. Of just over 250,000 distinct CDR3 sequences in the sample, around 34% were seen once. What was sequenced was blood. These receptors were obtained from a girl aged 10-17 years with multiple sclerosis.

In this sample, this clonotype turned up many times. V usage is TRBV4-2 and J usage is TRBJ1-2, with D perhaps matching TRBD1 (6 bases). In germline, CDR1 is LGHNA, CDR2 YNFKEQ. The CDR3 runs to 15 residues. Between the trimmed V and J ends, which lost 1 base and 2 bases, there was a span of 11 bases. The CDR3 nucleotides read TGTGCCAGCAGCCAAGGTCCAGGGGTCAACTATGGCTACACCTTC. This codes for CASSQGPGVNYGYTF.

Notes on this clonotype: A single base separates this from a much larger clone, so it may be a read error. The chain has TRBV3-1 and TRBJ2-3; tentative D call: TRBD2 (6 bases). Germline V gene sequence: CDR1 LGHDT, CDR2 YNNKEL (reference sequence). This CDR3 is built from 19 residues. The ends were cut back, 4 bases at V and 3 bases at J, with 26 bases in the middle. CDR3 residues: CASSLTGASESSKTDTQYF. The CDR3 DNA sequence: TGTGCCAGCAGCCTTACGGGAGCTAGCGAGAGCTCCAAAACAGATACGCAGTATTTT.

This clonotype was seen a single time. The V call is TRBV10-2, the J call TRBJ1-1; D gene ambiguous. Per germline, CDR1 WSHSY and CDR2 SAAADI. V shed 6 bases and J shed 1 base, with 12 bases lying between them. The CDR3 spans 14 residues. CDR3 nucleotides: TGCGCCAGCAGAAACGGAGTGAAGAACACTGAAGCTTTCTTT. Protein product: CASRNGVKNTEAFF.

V gene TRBV27 combines with J gene TRBJ1-3; D not resolved. With 8 bases removed from V and 4 bases from J, the gap between germline ends came to 9 bases. The CDR3 is 12 amino acids. Germline V lookup: CDR1 MNHEY, CDR2 SMNVEV (reference sequence). CDR3: CASGRMGNTIYF. CDR3 coding DNA: TGTGCCAGCGGACGGATGGGAAACACCATATATTTT.